The 23 T cell receptor beta chains in this list originate from one sample, sequenced in a study of T cells in localized non-small cell lung cancer. The table came from immunoSEQ multiplex PCR; TCRdb's copy has only in-frame clones and leaves some out. The table has about 4,400 clones, 20% to 25% seen once. Source: lung tumor tissue, taken before any cancer treatment. Receptor source: a female donor at least 60 years old with stage I lung adenocarcinoma.

The chain links TRBV19 to TRBJ2-1, with TRBD2 matching over 10 bases. The V and J ends lost 3 bases and 10 bases, in that order; junction bases with no gene match: 12. Germline CDR1 is LNHDA and CDR2 is SQIVND (reference sequence). The CDR3 has 16 amino acids. The CDR3 protein is CASSITRSGGAWEQFF. The CDR3 coding sequence is TGTGCCAGTAGTATTACTAGAAGCGGGGGGGCCTGGGAGCAGTTCTTC.

The chain joins TRBV11-3 to TRBJ1-3; D is possibly TRBD1 (5 bases). Trimming stripped 5 bases from V and 1 base from J, with 9 bases between. The CDR3 totals 14 residues. CDR1 and CDR2 (germline): SGHNT, YENEEA. The CDR3 nucleotides read TGTGCCAGCAGCCCAAACAGGTCTGGAAACACCATATATTTT. Protein product: CASSPNRSGNTIYF.

This clone has more than one count but fewer than ten. The chain recombines TRBV11-3 with TRBJ1-2, with D unresolved. Germline lookup yields CDR1 SGHNT and CDR2 YENEEA. CDR3 size: 14 residues. Between the trimmed V and J ends, which lost 3 bases and 7 bases, there was a span of 15 bases. CDR3 DNA: TGTGCCAGCAGCTTCCCGGGCCAAAGTCGTGGCTACACCTTC. Translated: CASSFPGQSRGYTF.

This clone was found a few times. The chain uses TRBV11-3 and TRBJ2-1; 7 bases map to TRBD2. After removal of 1 base from V and 9 bases from J, the junction contained 6 bases not matched to a gene. There are 14 residues in the CDR3. Germline loops: CDR1 SGHNT, CDR2 YENEEA. In nucleotides, the CDR3 is TGTGCCAGCAGCTTAGGGACTAGTATGGTTGAGCAGTTCTTC. It encodes CASSLGTSMVEQFF.

By share of the sample, this clone is medium-sized. CDR3: CASSLLLAATDTQYF. The CDR3 DNA is TGTGCCAGCAGCTTGTTACTAGCGGCCACAGATACGCAGTATTTT. This chain uses TRBV11-3 with TRBJ2-3; TRBD2 agrees at 8 bases. Germline V CDR1 and CDR2: SGHNT, YENEEA. The CDR3 sequence is 15 residues long. J gave up 2 bases and V 3 bases, and 4 bases lay outside the gene matches.

This clone was counted only a few times. This chain connects TRBV30 to TRBJ2-4; a weak D match, TRBD1 (6 bases). CDR3 length equals 15 residues. Germline CDR1 reads GTSNPN; CDR2 reads SVGIG (reference sequence). Deletions cut 1 base from V and 3 bases from J, with 13 bases between. The CDR3 is CAWSDPTGFKNIQYF. The CDR3 region has the DNA TGTGCCTGGAGTGATCCCACAGGGTTCAAAAACATTCAGTACTTC.

This clone was counted between two and nine times. The V and J genes are TRBV6-8 and TRBJ2-3; D is ambiguous. The CDR3 contains 18 residues. V was pared by 6 bases and J by 3 bases, with 25 bases between. CDR1 and CDR2 (germline): MNHGY, SAAAGT. CDR3 nucleotides: TGTGCCAGCAGACCACACGTATGGCCCCCAGGCATGACAGATACGCAGTATTTT. This gives the protein CASRPHVWPPGMTDTQYF.

This clone was seen a few times. This chain connects TRBV15 to TRBJ2-3, with TRBD2 as a possible D gene (6 bases). Germline V gives CDR1 LNHNV, CDR2 YYDKDF (reference sequence). The CDR3 consists of 16 residues. V gave up 0 bases and J gave up 8 bases, with 18 bases separating them. CDR3: CATSRDISGLDGTQYF. In DNA form, the CDR3 reads TGTGCCACCAGCAGAGATATTAGCGGCCTAGATGGTACGCAGTATTTT.

In this sample, this clone turned up once. The CDR3 coding sequence is TGCGCCAGCAAAACAGGGTTTGAGTCCTACGAGCAGTACTTC. Its protein is CASKTGFESYEQYF. The chain joins TRBV5-1 to TRBJ2-7; TRBD1 is a possible D gene (6 bases). CDR1 and CDR2 (germline): SGHRS, YFSETQ. The CDR3 loop spans 14 amino acids. V lost 6 bases and J lost 1, with 14 bases in between.

The chain has TRBV19 and TRBJ1-2; the D gene is possibly TRBD1 (5 bases). CDR1 is LNHDA, CDR2 SQIVND, per germline (reference sequence). The V gene lost 0 bases and the J gene lost 3 bases, with 11 bases spanning the gap. This CDR3 contains 15 residues. CDR3 in DNA: TGTGCCAGTAGTATAGAAGCTGGGGCCTACTATGGCTACACCTTC. This translates into CASSIEAGAYYGYTF.

The chain combines TRBV11-3 with TRBJ2-7; TRBD2 matches 9 bases. V lost 5 bases and J lost 1; bases outside the gene matches: 6. The length of the CDR3 is 15 residues. Germline lookup yields CDR1 SGHNT and CDR2 YENEEA. CDR3 DNA sequence: TGTGCCAGCAGCCGTATAGCGGGAGATTCCTACGAGCAGTACTTC. Encoded protein: CASSRIAGDSYEQYF.

In this sample, this clone turned up a few times. V usage is TRBV6-8 and J usage is TRBJ2-2; tentative D call: TRBD2 (5 bases). Germline CDR1 reads MNHGY; CDR2 reads SAAAGT. The CDR3 contains 14 residues. Trimming cost V 9 bases and J 0 bases, with 11 bases left between them. The chain's CDR3 is CASGEGTNTGELFF. CDR3 nucleotides: TGTGCCAGTGGTGAGGGCACGAACACCGGGGAGCTGTTTTTT.

The J gene is TRBJ2-7, the V gene TRBV11-3; 8 bases align to TRBD1. Losses at the gene ends were 1 base for V and 7 bases for J; bases not matched to a gene: 18. CDR1 and CDR2 from the germline V gene are SGHNT and YENEEA. The CDR3 contains 18 residues. The CDR3 DNA is TGTGCCAGCAGCTTAGGGAGCGGATTGAGGCAGGGGGCGCGAGAGCAGTACTTC. This codes for CASSLGSGLRQGAREQYF.

This clone has a count of ten or more. The V gene is TRBV11-3, the J gene TRBJ2-1; D may correspond to TRBD1 or TRBD2 (5 bases each). The CDR3 runs 15 residues. Trimming took off 0 bases at V and 2 bases at J, with 8 bases between the two ends. Looked up from germline, CDR1 is SGHNT and CDR2 is YENEEA. DNA for the CDR3: TGTGCCAGCAGCTTAGAATTGGGACCCTACAATGAGCAGTTCTTC. It specifies CASSLELGPYNEQFF.

A few counts support this clone. V is TRBV5-1 and J is TRBJ1-1; TRBD1 matches 7 bases. Germline V lookup: CDR1 SGHRS, CDR2 YFSETQ. Trimming cost V 3 bases and J 1 base; bases outside gene matches: 3. This CDR3 region has 14 residues. CDR3 in amino acids: CASSSGQPNTEAFF. The CDR3, as DNA: TGCGCCAGCAGCTCGGGACAGCCGAACACTGAAGCTTTCTTT. Based on the CDR3 plus reference TRBV5-1 and TRBJ1-1, the full variable domain is KAGVTQTPRYLIKTRGQQVTLSCSPISGHRSVSWYQQTPGQGLQFLFEYFSETQRNKGNFPGRFSGRQFSNSRSEMNVSTLELGDSALYLCASSSGQPNTEAFFGQGTRLTVV.

The J gene is TRBJ1-2, the V gene TRBV5-1; 12 positions match TRBD1. The CDR3 has 17 residues. V dropped 4 bases and J dropped 2; count of bases not matched to a gene: 9. The germline CDR1 and CDR2 sequences are SGHRS and YFSETQ. The CDR3 DNA reads as TGCGCCAGCAGCCCCGGGGGACAGGGGGCCAAGAACTATGGCTACACCTTC. Amino acid sequence: CASSPGGQGAKNYGYTF.

This clone was seen only a few times. The chain is built from TRBV11-3 and TRBJ1-1; the D is unclear. Germline assignment: CDR1 SGHNT and CDR2 YENEEA. V was trimmed by 1 base and J by 0 bases, leaving 6 bases between them. The CDR3 runs to 14 residues. The CDR3 is CASSLGRVNTEAFF. The CDR3 DNA is TGTGCCAGCAGCTTAGGTCGGGTGAACACTGAAGCTTTCTTT.

The rearrangement uses TRBV9 and TRBJ2-2; tentatively, D is TRBD1 (5 bases). V was shortened by 4 bases and J by 0 bases, with 10 bases between the two germline ends. The CDR3 loop spans 15 amino acids. The germline V gene encodes CDR1 SGDLS and CDR2 YYNGEE. The CDR3, as DNA: TGTGCCAGCAGCCCGCGACAGACGAACACCGGGGAGCTGTTTTTT. Translated: CASSPRQTNTGELFF.

In this sample, this clone turned up a few times. The gene calls are TRBV11-3 and TRBJ1-1; D is possibly TRBD1 (6 bases). This CDR3 is 14 amino acids long. CDR1 SGHNT and CDR2 YENEEA come from the germline V gene. The V end was cut by 3 bases, the J end by 3 bases, with 11 bases between. CDR3 in DNA: TGTGCCAGCAGCTTGGGACACCAGGACACTGAAGCTTTCTTT. Its translation is CASSLGHQDTEAFF.

In this sample, this clone turned up a few times. The rearrangement joins TRBV28 to TRBJ2-1, with a weak D call TRBD1 (6 bases). From germline, CDR1 is MDHEN and CDR2 SYDVKM. Deletions cut 4 bases from V and 0 bases from J, with 10 bases between. CDR3 size: 15 residues. CDR3 protein: CASSSTGTSYNEQFF. The DNA for the CDR3 is TGTGCCAGCAGTTCAACAGGGACCTCCTACAATGAGCAGTTCTTC.

This clone was seen only a few times. The DNA for the CDR3 is TGTGCCAGCAGTACCTACAGGGGTGTGAACACTGAAGCTTTCTTT. Protein product: CASSTYRGVNTEAFF. This chain joins TRBV9 and TRBJ1-1, with 7 bases fitting TRBD1. Looked up from germline, CDR1 is SGDLS and CDR2 is YYNGEE. This CDR3 comprises 15 residues. V dropped 5 bases and J dropped 0; count of bases not matched to a gene: 7.

V and J are TRBV11-3 and TRBJ1-5; D unclear. In germline, CDR1 is SGHNT, CDR2 YENEEA. Trimming cost V 6 bases and J 3 bases, with 12 bases left between them. The CDR3 has 14 amino acids. This CDR3 is CASRASGYNQPQHF. Written as DNA, the CDR3 is TGTGCCAGCAGAGCCAGCGGGTACAATCAGCCCCAGCATTTT.

This clone turned up a few times. The chain links TRBV5-1 to TRBJ2-5; 8 bases are a match to TRBD2. Germline V gene data show CDR1 as SGHRS and CDR2 as YFSETQ. The CDR3 length is 15 residues. V gave up 4 bases and J gave up 4 bases; unmatched junction bases: 9. The CDR3 loop is CASSTSRAGGETQYF. CDR3 sequence (DNA): TGCGCCAGCAGCACCAGTAGGGCGGGGGGAGAGACCCAGTACTTC.